The next 7 T cell receptor beta chains were all read from a single sample in a study of regulatory T cells in long-lasting Graves disease. Construction of TCR beta libraries relied on iRepertoire HTBI primers and on Arm-PCR targeting CDR3 regions. Each CDR3 protein gets one entry after TCRdb re-called the multiplex PCR reads with MiXCR. This sample has some 330,000 distinct CDR3 sequences, with 10% to 15% found just once. Time point given: newly diagnosed GD, antithyroid drugs for less than 3 months. PBMCs provided the RNA from which the TCR library was made. These data are also associated with another study on T cells in Graves' hyperthyroidism and ophthalmopathy.

The sample consisted of peripheral blood mononuclear cells (PBMCs), taken at new diagnosis, from a patient treated with antithyroid drugs. The origin of the receptors is a woman aged 18-29 years with Graves disease.

Comments on this clonotype: This clone may be a read error of a much larger clone one base away. The CDR3 nucleotides read TGTGCCGGACAGACCACCGGGGAGCTGTCTTTT. Translated, it gives CAGQTTGELSF. The chain recombines TRBV28 with TRBJ2-2, with D maybe TRBD1 (6 bases). The CDR3 runs to 11 residues. Germline V gene data show CDR1 as MDHEN and CDR2 as SYDVKM.

There are many counts of this clonotype. This chain links TRBV7-2 with TRBJ1-1, with a weak D call TRBD1 (5 bases). Trimming removed 8 bases from V and 2 bases from J, with 12 bases in between. The CDR3 is made up of 13 amino acids. Germline loops: CDR1 SGHTA, CDR2 FQGNSA. This chain's CDR3 is CASQIQGNTEAFF. In nucleotides, the CDR3 is TGTGCCAGCCAAATTCAGGGCAACACTGAAGCTTTCTTT.

The chain recombines TRBV25-1 with TRBJ1-1, with D maybe TRBD1 (5 bases). This CDR3 region has 14 residues. In germline, CDR1 is MGHDK, CDR2 SYGVNS. V dropped 4 bases and J dropped 6 bases, with 15 bases sitting between them. This CDR3 reads CASSAPGGGAEAFF. The DNA for the CDR3 is TGTGCCAGCAGTGCCCCCGGGGGAGGGGCTGAAGCTTTCTTT. Supplemented by reference TRBV25-1 and TRBJ1-1, the full variable domain reads EADIYQTPRYLVIGTGKKITLECSQTMGHDKMYWYQQDPGMELHLIHYSYGVNSTEKGDLSSESTVSRIRTEHFPLTLESARPSHTSQYLCASSAPGGGAEAFFGQGTRLTVV.

This clonotype was seen only a few times. The V gene is TRBV29-1, the J gene TRBJ1-3; D is possibly TRBD1 (5 bases). The CDR3 sequence is 13 residues long. The V end lost 6 bases, the J end lost 8 bases, and 17 bases lay between the germline ends. The germline CDR1 and CDR2 sequences are SQVTM and ANQGSEA. In DNA form, the CDR3 reads TGCAGCGTGGACATGGGACCCGGAGACACCATATATTTT. It encodes CSVDMGPGDTIYF. The full variable domain, its missing parts supplied by reference TRBV29-1 and TRBJ1-3, is SAVISQKPSRDICQRGTSLTIQCQVDSQVTMMFWYRQQPGQSLTLIATANQGSEATYESGFVIDKFPISRPNLTFSTLTVSNMSPEDSSIYLCSVDMGPGDTIYFGEGSWLTVV.

This clonotype was detected ten times or more. The chain uses TRBV9 and TRBJ1-1; D not resolved. Trimming stripped 4 bases from V and 7 bases from J, with 14 bases between. The germline CDR1 and CDR2 sequences are SGDLS and YYNGEE. The CDR3 covers 13 residues. This CDR3 is CASSPRGINEAFF. CDR3 nucleotide sequence: TGTGCCAGCAGCCCCAGAGGGATCAATGAAGCTTTCTTT.

The V and J genes are TRBV7-9 and TRBJ2-6; D is uncertain. V lost 7 bases and J 0 bases, leaving 10 bases between the germline ends. Germline loops: CDR1 SEHNR, CDR2 FQNEAQ (reference sequence). The CDR3 runs to 15 residues. The CDR3 DNA sequence: TGTGCCAGCAACCCCCTGAGCTCTGGGGCCAACGTCCTGACTTTC. Protein sequence: CASNPLSSGANVLTF.

To note about this clonotype: This clone may be a read error of a much larger clone one base away. The V and J genes are TRBV11-1 and TRBJ1-2; D perhaps matches TRBD1 (5 bases). Germline CDR1 SGHAT, CDR2 FQDESV (reference sequence). V shed 9 bases and J shed 8 bases, with 19 bases lying between them. This CDR3 has 13 amino acids. The CDR3 DNA sequence: TGTGCCAGTGGGGCAGGAGGGACGTGGGGCTACACCTTC. Its translation: CASGAGGTWGYTF.